This T cell receptor beta chain derives from a study of regulatory T cells in long-lasting Graves disease. Noted time point: persistent/refractory GD, antithyroid drugs over 5 years with positive TRAb. Researchers made the TCR library from RNA that was extracted from PBMCs. iRepertoire HTBI primers and Arm-PCR of CDR3 regions built TCR beta libraries. TCRdb reprocessed the multiplex PCR reads with MiXCR, giving one entry per CDR3 protein. The sample consists of a few hundred thousand distinct CDR3 sequences, 23% of them appearing once. Germline lookup yields CDR1 MDHEN and CDR2 SYDVKM. CDR3 length equals 15 residues. Between the trimmed V and J ends, which lost 7 bases and 5 bases, there was a span of 19 bases.

The V and J genes are TRBV28 and TRBJ2-3; possibly TRBD1 or TRBD2 for D (7 bases each). The sequence derives from a female donor with Graves disease. The input for sequencing was peripheral blood mononuclear cells (PBMCs), taken when the disease was refractory, from a patient treated with antithyroid drugs. The CDR3 here is CASTEAGRGGDTQYF. Here the CDR3 DNA reads TGTGCCAGCACCGAGGCAGGCAGGGGGGGAGATACGCAGTATTTT.